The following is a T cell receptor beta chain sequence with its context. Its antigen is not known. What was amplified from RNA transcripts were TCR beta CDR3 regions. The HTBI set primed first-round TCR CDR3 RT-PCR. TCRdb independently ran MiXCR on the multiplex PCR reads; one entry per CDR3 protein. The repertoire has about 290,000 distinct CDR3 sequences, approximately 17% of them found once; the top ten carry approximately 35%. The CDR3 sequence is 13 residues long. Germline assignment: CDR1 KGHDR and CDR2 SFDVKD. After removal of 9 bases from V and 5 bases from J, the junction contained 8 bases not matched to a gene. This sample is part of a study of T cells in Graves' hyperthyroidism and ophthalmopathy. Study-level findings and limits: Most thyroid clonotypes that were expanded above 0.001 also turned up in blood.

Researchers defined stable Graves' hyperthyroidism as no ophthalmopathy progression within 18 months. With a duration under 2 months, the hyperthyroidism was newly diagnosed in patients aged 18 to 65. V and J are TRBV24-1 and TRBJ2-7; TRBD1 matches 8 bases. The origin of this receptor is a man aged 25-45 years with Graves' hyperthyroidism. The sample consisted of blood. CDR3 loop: CATSRQGFDEQYF. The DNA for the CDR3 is TGTGCCACCTCCAGACAGGGGTTCGACGAGCAGTACTTC.